The rows below give T cell receptor beta chains drawn from one sample of a study of cytomegalovirus exposure and HLA in healthy donors. TCRdb's table, derived via immunoSEQ multiplex PCR, lists solely in-frame clones and lacks some. In the table there are 150,000 to 200,000 clones, 75% to 90% of which are singletons. Sequenced input: PBMCs. Receptors were obtained from a male donor in good health and CMV-seropositive. The CDR3 runs from the conserved cysteine through the conserved F or W. A D gene is named only where the DNA matches it firmly. Size tells how often a clone was seen (once, few, many) or the class of an expanded clone, and some rows leave it out.

clone_size,v_call,d_call,j_call,cdr3_aa,cdr3_nt
NA,TRBV13,TRBD2,TRBJ2-2,CASSDSGALFAGELFF,TGTGCCAGCAGCGATAGCGGGGCCTTGTTCGCGGGGGAGCTGTTTTTT
NA,TRBV5-1,NA,TRBJ2-1,CASSPDSYNEQFF,TGCGCCAGCAGTCCTGACTCGTACAATGAGCAGTTCTTC
NA,TRBV4-3,TRBD1,TRBJ2-7,CASSQDRDRDREQYF,TGCGCCAGCAGCCAAGATCGGGACAGGGATCGCGAGCAGTACTTC
NA,TRBV18,NA,TRBJ1-4,CASSPNNGREDEKLFF,TGTGCCAGCTCACCAAATAACGGGAGGGAGGATGAAAAACTGTTTTTT
NA,TRBV19,TRBD1,TRBJ1-5,CASRGQQWQPQHF,TGTGCCAGTAGGGGACAGCAATGGCAGCCCCAGCATTTT
NA,TRBV30,TRBD1,TRBJ2-7,CAWRSTGVREQYF,TGTGCCTGGAGAAGTACAGGGGTTCGCGAGCAGTACTTC
NA,TRBV11-3,NA,TRBJ2-7,CASSPTPRGKREQYF,TGTGCCAGCAGCCCCACCCCCCGGGGGAAGAGGGAGCAGTACTTC
NA,TRBV12-5,NA,TRBJ2-7,CASGEPLSEQYF,TGTGCTAGTGGGGAGCCCTTGAGCGAGCAGTACTTC
once,TRBV7-8,NA,TRBJ2-7,CASSSGGDEQYF,TGTGCCAGCAGCTCCGGCGGGGACGAGCAGTACTTC
NA,TRBV14,NA,TRBJ2-7,CASSQDWRGRYYEQYF,TGTGCCAGCAGCCAAGATTGGCGAGGGAGGTACTACGAGCAGTACTTC
NA,TRBV27,NA,TRBJ1-3,CASSSRVSGNTIYF,TGTGCCAGCAGTTCCCGCGTTTCTGGAAACACCATATATTTT
NA,TRBV7-9,TRBD1,TRBJ1-2,CSSSTFPTGANYGYTF,TGTTCCAGCAGCACGTTTCCGACAGGGGCTAACTATGGCTACACCTTC
NA,TRBV5-1,TRBD2,TRBJ2-7,CASGPQPAREREQYF,TGCGCCAGCGGACCGCAACCCGCGCGGGAGCGAGAGCAGTACTTC
NA,TRBV11-3,TRBD1,TRBJ1-1,CASSLGYGQGYPEAFF,TGTGCCAGCAGCTTAGGCTACGGACAGGGGTACCCTGAAGCTTTCTTT
NA,TRBV6-1,NA,TRBJ1-2,CASSRGSSGGYTF,TGTGCCAGTTCGAGGGGGAGCTCAGGCGGCTACACCTTC
NA,TRBV7-9,TRBD2,TRBJ2-7,CASWLAGSYEQYF,TGTGCCAGCTGGCTAGCGGGATCCTACGAGCAGTACTTC
NA,TRBV5-8,NA,TRBJ1-2,CASTPLSGGYTF,TGTGCCAGCACTCCTCTTTCGGGAGGCTACACCTTC
NA,TRBV6-1,NA,TRBJ1-2,CASSEAVSGYGYTF,TGTGCCAGCAGTGAAGCGGTATCCGGGTATGGCTACACCTTC
few,TRBV6-6,NA,TRBJ1-1,CASVLGGTEAFF,TGTGCCAGCGTTCTCGGGGGCACTGAAGCTTTCTTT
NA,TRBV7-7,TRBD2,TRBJ2-2,CASSSSGTTNTGELFF,TGTGCTAGCAGCTCATCCGGGACTACCAACACCGGGGAGCTGTTTTTT
NA,TRBV28,NA,TRBJ2-7,CASRPANLAANF,TGTGCCAGCAGACCAGCAAACCTAGCCGCCAACTTC
NA,TRBV28,TRBD1,TRBJ1-2,CASRTGNYGYTF,TGTGCCAGCAGGACAGGGAACTATGGCTACACCTTC